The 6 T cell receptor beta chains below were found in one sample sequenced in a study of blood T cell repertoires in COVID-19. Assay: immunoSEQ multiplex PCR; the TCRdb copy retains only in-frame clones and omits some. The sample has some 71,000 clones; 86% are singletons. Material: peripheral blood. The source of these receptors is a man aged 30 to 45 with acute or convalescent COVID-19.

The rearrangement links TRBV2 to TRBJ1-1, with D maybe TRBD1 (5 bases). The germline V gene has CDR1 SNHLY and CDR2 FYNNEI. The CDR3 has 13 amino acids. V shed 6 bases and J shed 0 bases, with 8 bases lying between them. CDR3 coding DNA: TGTGCCAGCAGGTTGACAGTGAACACTGAAGCTTTCTTT. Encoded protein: CASRLTVNTEAFF.

Here the CDR3 reads CASKQGAYGYTF. The CDR3 bases are TGTGCCAGCAAACAGGGGGCGTATGGCTACACCTTC. V usage is TRBV2 and J usage is TRBJ1-2; 9 nucleotides agree with TRBD1. The CDR3 totals 12 residues. Per the germline V gene, CDR1 is SNHLY and CDR2 is FYNNEI. J gave up 5 bases and V 7 bases, and 2 bases lay outside the gene matches.

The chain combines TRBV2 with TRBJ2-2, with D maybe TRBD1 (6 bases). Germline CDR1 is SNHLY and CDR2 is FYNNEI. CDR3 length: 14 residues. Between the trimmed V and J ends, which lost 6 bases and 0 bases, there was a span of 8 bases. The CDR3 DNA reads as TGTGCCAGCAGAGAGGGGGCGAACACCGGGGAGCTGTTTTTT. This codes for CASREGANTGELFF.

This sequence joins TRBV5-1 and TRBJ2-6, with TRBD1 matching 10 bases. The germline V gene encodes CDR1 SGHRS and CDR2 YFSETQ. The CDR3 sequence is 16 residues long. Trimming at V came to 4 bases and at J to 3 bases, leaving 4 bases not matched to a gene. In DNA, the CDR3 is TGCGCCAGCAGCCTGACAGGGGGCGGTGGGGCCAACGTCCTGACTTTC. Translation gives CASSLTGGGGANVLTF.

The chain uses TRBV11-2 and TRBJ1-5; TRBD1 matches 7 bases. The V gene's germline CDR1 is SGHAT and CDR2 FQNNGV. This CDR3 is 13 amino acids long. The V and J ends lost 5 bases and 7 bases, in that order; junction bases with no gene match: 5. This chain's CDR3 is CASSKGARQPQHF. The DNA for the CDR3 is TGTGCCAGCAGCAAGGGGGCCAGGCAGCCCCAGCATTTT.

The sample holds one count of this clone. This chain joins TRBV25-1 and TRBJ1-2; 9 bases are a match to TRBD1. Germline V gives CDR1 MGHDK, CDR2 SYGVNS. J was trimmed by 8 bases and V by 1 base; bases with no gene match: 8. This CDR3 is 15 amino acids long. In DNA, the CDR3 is TGTGCCAGCAGTGAATTAGGGGGACAGGGAGGCGGCTACACCTTC. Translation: CASSELGGQGGGYTF.